The 2 T cell receptor beta chains listed next were all sequenced from one sample in a study of neoadjuvant nivolumab and ipilimumab in lung cancer. Libraries were prepared by immunoSEQ multiplex PCR; TCRdb keeps only in-frame clonotypes and omits some of them. Of approximately 2,000 clones listed, more than 80% are singletons. The material was adjacent normal lung tissue, obtained after neoadjuvant nivolumab, alone or with ipilimumab, at or shortly before surgery. The receptors were sampled from an adult with non-small cell lung cancer.

The chain joins TRBV7-2 to TRBJ2-7, with TRBD2 matching over 8 bases. J lost 2 bases, V lost 1 base, and 4 bases had no gene match. CDR1 is SGHTA, CDR2 FQGNSA, per germline. This CDR3 region has 15 residues. The CDR3 DNA is TGTGCCAGCAGCTTAGGCCTAGCGGGTACCTACGAGCAGTACTTC. This gives the protein CASSLGLAGTYEQYF.

The genes are TRBV11-1 and TRBJ2-1; D may be TRBD2 (6 bases). Germline CDR1 and CDR2: SGHAT and FQDESV (reference sequence). Between the trimmed V and J ends, which lost 3 bases and 8 bases, there was a span of 20 bases. CDR3 length: 16 amino acids. CDR3 residues: CASSFTGFGGRDEQFF. The CDR3 DNA is TGTGCCAGCAGCTTCACCGGTTTCGGGGGTCGGGATGAGCAGTTCTTC.